The 14 T cell receptor beta chains listed next were all sequenced from one sample in a study of blood T cell repertoires in COVID-19. The data were produced by immunoSEQ multiplex PCR, yet TCRdb's version contains in-frame clones alone and is incomplete. The sample lists 150,000 or so clones; approximately 77% were seen once. Sequencing used PBMCs or T cells enriched from blood (not recorded which). These receptors all come from a man between 60 and 75 years old who had recovered from COVID-19.

The genes are TRBV9 and TRBJ1-2; TRBD1 might be the D (6 bases). From germline, CDR1 is SGDLS and CDR2 YYNGEE. This CDR3 is built from 15 residues. V lost 4 bases and J lost 5, with 18 bases in between. The CDR3 DNA sequence: TGTGCCAGCAGCCCGGACAGCGCCACCCCTTATGGCTACACCTTC. Translation: CASSPDSATPYGYTF.

The chain carries TRBV2 and TRBJ1-2; 8 bases align to TRBD1. Germline-derived CDR1 and CDR2 are SNHLY and FYNNEI. The ends lost 6 bases at V and 1 base at J; junction bases unmatched: 4. This CDR3 comprises 14 residues. CDR3 amino acids: CASRGQAGNYGYTF. The CDR3 region has the DNA TGTGCCAGCAGGGGACAGGCGGGTAACTATGGCTACACCTTC.

This clone occurred once. This chain connects TRBV5-1 to TRBJ1-6; 10 bases align to TRBD1. The CDR3 length is 14 residues. Germline-derived CDR1 and CDR2 are SGHRS and YFSETQ. The junction had 2 bases not matched to a gene; V was cut back by 4 bases and J by 7 bases. The CDR3 reads CASSAGQGNSPLHF. CDR3 nucleotide sequence: TGCGCCAGCAGCGCGGGACAGGGGAATTCACCCCTCCACTTT.

This chain connects TRBV7-9 to TRBJ1-2, with 8 positions matching TRBD1. After removal of 0 bases from V and 7 bases from J, the junction contained 4 bases not matched to a gene. CDR1 is SEHNR and CDR2 is FQNEAQ in the germline V gene (reference sequence). The CDR3 is made up of 14 amino acids. The CDR3 region has the DNA TGTGCCAGCAGCTTAGCGTTGACAGGGGTTGGCTACACCTTC. Its translation is CASSLALTGVGYTF.

The chain has TRBV4-2 and TRBJ2-2; D might be TRBD2 (6 bases). Trimming pared 0 bases from V and 2 bases from J, leaving 7 bases between. The CDR3 has 15 residues. Germline V gene sequence: CDR1 LGHNA, CDR2 YNFKEQ. The DNA of the CDR3 is TGTGCCAGCAGCCAAGAGGGGACTAACACCGGGGAGCTGTTTTTT. As protein: CASSQEGTNTGELFF.

V usage is TRBV6-2 or TRBV6-3 and J usage is TRBJ2-2; 8 nucleotides match TRBD2. CDR1 is MNHEY and CDR2 is SVGEGT in the germline V gene. Trimming took 2 bases from V and 0 from J; bases not matched to a gene: 8. This CDR3 region has 18 residues. CDR3 nucleotides: TGTGCCAGCAGTTACCCAAAACGGGGACTAGCGAACACCGGGGAGCTGTTTTTT. This codes for CASSYPKRGLANTGELFF.

As concerns this clone: The identical CDR3 is also encoded by other nucleotide sequences in the sample. J is TRBJ2-2 and V is TRBV19; TRBD1 agrees at 9 bases. In germline, CDR1 is LNHDA, CDR2 SQIVND (reference sequence). The CDR3 length is 14 residues. V shed 6 bases and J 3 bases; nucleotides not matched to a gene: 2. As DNA, the CDR3 is TGTGCCAGTAGGGACAGGGGCGACACCGGGGAGCTGTTTTTT. It translates to CASRDRGDTGELFF.

This clone was detected only once. The V gene is TRBV7-2, the J gene TRBJ2-2; TRBD2 matches at 14 bases. CDR3 length: 15 residues. The germline CDR1 and CDR2 sequences are SGHTA and FQGNSA. The V gene end was trimmed by 4 bases and the J gene end by 8 bases; junction bases not matched to a gene: 3. The CDR3 reads CASSYRTSGRGELFF. CDR3 DNA sequence: TGTGCCAGCAGCTACCGGACTAGCGGGAGGGGGGAGCTGTTTTTT.

This clone was observed a few times. This CDR3 reads CASSSYRVSDEQFF. Written as DNA, the CDR3 is TGTGCCAGCAGCTCCTACAGGGTGTCGGATGAGCAGTTCTTC. The J gene is TRBJ2-1, the V gene TRBV5-6, with D perhaps matching TRBD1 (6 bases). Germline CDR1 and CDR2: SGHDT and YYEEEE. The CDR3 length is 14 residues. V lost 3 bases and J 8 bases, leaving 15 bases between the germline ends.

This clone appeared a few times. The genes are TRBV13 and TRBJ2-3; 9 bases are a match to TRBD1. CDR1 is PRHDT and CDR2 is FYEKMQ in the germline V gene (reference sequence). The J segment lost 4 bases and the V segment lost 5 bases, leaving 4 bases of the junction unmatched. This CDR3 has 14 residues. Written as DNA, the CDR3 is TGTGCCAGCAGCCCCGGGACAGGGCCAGATACGCAGTATTTT. This gives the protein CASSPGTGPDTQYF.

V gene TRBV21-1 combines with J gene TRBJ2-1; the DNA was not compared with TRBD2, the D call given in the table. TRBV21-1 is a recognized pseudogene. The CDR3 has 12 residues. For the CDR3, the DNA is TGTGCCAGCTTACGGTCCTGCAATGAGCAGTTCTTC. Protein: CASLRSCNEQFF.

The rearrangement joins TRBV13 to TRBJ2-3; D not certain. The CDR3 length is 14 residues. The germline V gene has CDR1 PRHDT and CDR2 FYEKMQ (reference sequence). The V end was cut by 4 bases, the J end by 2 bases, with 10 bases between. The CDR3, as DNA: TGTGCCAGCAGCTCCAGAACCGTCACAGATACGCAGTATTTT. This translates into CASSSRTVTDTQYF.

This sequence joins TRBV7-9 and TRBJ2-7; 8 nucleotides agree with TRBD1. This CDR3 comprises 16 residues. V shed 2 bases and J 7 bases; nucleotides not matched to a gene: 13. Germline V CDR1 and CDR2: SEHNR, FQNEAQ (reference sequence). The CDR3 is CASSLNPLQGAEEQYF. The CDR3 DNA is TGTGCCAGCAGCTTAAACCCACTTCAGGGGGCGGAGGAGCAGTACTTC.

This rearrangement joins TRBV5-1 to TRBJ2-7; 7 nucleotides agree with TRBD2. Germline loops: CDR1 SGHRS, CDR2 YFSETQ. V shed 0 bases, J shed 7 bases, and the junction held 7 bases outside the gene matches. The CDR3 extends over 14 amino acids. For the CDR3, the DNA is TGCGCCAGCAGCTTGGAAGCTAGCGGAAGAGAGCAGTACTTC. Translating gives CASSLEASGREQYF.